This is a list of T cell receptor beta chains from one sample in a study of shared clonotypes between healthy human individuals. The data were produced by immunoSEQ multiplex PCR, yet TCRdb's version contains in-frame clones alone and is incomplete. The sample includes about 1.5 million clones, about 96% of them seen just once. The specimen was naive CD4+ T cells sorted from blood. Source of these receptors: a man under 40 in good health. CDR3s include the opening cysteine and the closing phenylalanine or tryptophan. The D gene is left open where the match is weak. A row's size may be missing; if present it is once, few, many or a size class.

clone size,V gene,D gene,J gene,CDR3 DNA,CDR3 protein
NA,TRBV27,NA,TRBJ2-3,TGTGCCAGCAGCTTCTTGGGGGACACAGATACGCAGTATTTT,CASSFLGDTDTQYF
NA,TRBV5-1,NA,TRBJ1-1,TGCGCCAGCAGCCAGGGTACTTCATACACTGAAGCTTTCTTT,CASSQGTSYTEAFF
NA,TRBV27,TRBD2,TRBJ2-7,TGTGCCAGCAGTTTTGCTAGCGGGAGGTACGAGCAGTACTTC,CASSFASGRYEQYF
NA,TRBV11-2,TRBD2,TRBJ2-1,TGTGCCAGCAGCCCCCGACTAGCGGGAGTGGATGAGCAGTTCTTC,CASSPRLAGVDEQFF
once,TRBV9,TRBD1,TRBJ2-7,TGTGCCAGCAGCGTAGAGACAGGGTCGGGCGAGCAGTACTTC,CASSVETGSGEQYF
once,TRBV5-5,TRBD1,TRBJ2-1,TGTGCCAGCAGCCAGTCGGGACAGGGGCCCTACAATGAGCAGTTCTTC,CASSQSGQGPYNEQFF
NA,TRBV18,NA,TRBJ1-2,TGTGCCAGCTCACCTTACGAGACAGGCTATGGCTACACCTTC,CASSPYETGYGYTF
NA,TRBV28,NA,TRBJ1-2,TGTGCCAGCAGGGACACTCTTAACTATGGCTACACCTTC,CASRDTLNYGYTF
NA,TRBV7-9,NA,TRBJ1-1,TGTGCCAGCAGCTCGCAGCTGGGTACTGAAGCTTTCTTT,CASSSQLGTEAFF
once,TRBV7-3,TRBD2,TRBJ2-1,TGTGCCAGCAGCCGGACTAGCGGGAGGGGCGGGTACAATGAGCAGTTCTTC,CASSRTSGRGGYNEQFF
NA,TRBV10-2,TRBD2,TRBJ2-4,TGCGCCAGCGGGGGAGGGGCGGGCAACATTCAGTACTTC,CASGGGAGNIQYF
NA,TRBV28,NA,TRBJ1-1,TGTGCCAGCAGTTTCGGAGGGGCGTGGACTGAAGCTTTCTTT,CASSFGGAWTEAFF
once,TRBV6-1,TRBD1,TRBJ2-7,TGTGCCAGCAGTGCAAGCCAGGACAGGGGCCCGTACTTC,CASSASQDRGPYF
NA,TRBV18,TRBD2,TRBJ2-7,TGTGCCAGCTCAAGACTAGCGGGAGAGGCCGAGCAGTACTTC,CASSRLAGEAEQYF
NA,TRBV6-5,NA,TRBJ2-7,TGTGCCAGCAGTTACTCAGCAAACCCCTCCTACGAGCAGTACTTC,CASSYSANPSYEQYF
NA,TRBV19,NA,TRBJ1-3,TGTGCCACCCGGACAGTCTCTGGAAACACCATATATTTT,CATRTVSGNTIYF
NA,TRBV30,NA,TRBJ2-3,TGTGCCTGGAGTGGGGGACCTGGCACAGATACGCAGTATTTT,CAWSGGPGTDTQYF
NA,TRBV7-3,TRBD2,TRBJ2-1,TGTGCCAGCAGCTTAATGTTGGCTAGCGGGAGCCATGAGCAGTTCTTC,CASSLMLASGSHEQFF
NA,TRBV4-2,NA,TRBJ2-3,TGTGCCAGCAGCCAAGATATAACTTTTTTGGCGGATAGCACAGATACGCAGTATTTT,CASSQDITFLADSTDTQYF
NA,TRBV9,NA,TRBJ2-7,TGTGCCAGCAGCGTAGCGCGACAGTACCCACTAGACGCCGAGCAGTACTTC,CASSVARQYPLDAEQYF
NA,TRBV7-9,NA,TRBJ2-3,TGTGCCAGCAGCCGAAGCGTCTGGACTAGCACAGATACGCAGTATTTT,CASSRSVWTSTDTQYF
NA,TRBV5-1,NA,TRBJ1-1,TGCGCCAGCAGCTTGGGTACAGTAGGCACTGAAGCTTTCTTT,CASSLGTVGTEAFF
NA,TRBV15,NA,TRBJ2-5,TGTGCCACCAGCAGAGTTTTGGAGACCCAGTACTTC,CATSRVLETQYF
NA,TRBV18,TRBD1,TRBJ1-2,TGTGCCAGCTCACAATCGACAGGGACGCCCTATGGCTACACCTTC,CASSQSTGTPYGYTF
NA,TRBV7-6,NA,TRBJ1-3,TGTGCCAGCAGCCCCACAGGGAGCTCTGGAAACACCATATATTTT,CASSPTGSSGNTIYF
NA,TRBV7-6,NA,TRBJ1-1,TGTGCCAGCAGCTTACGAAAATTTACAGGGATGAACACTGAAGCTTTCTTT,CASSLRKFTGMNTEAFF
NA,TRBV1,NA,TRBJ1-5,TGCACCAGCAGCCGGGATCGACAGGGGGTCTGTCAGCCCCAGCATTTT,CTSSRDRQGVCQPQHF